This TCR beta chain was observed in a study of PD-L1 blockade in urothelial cancer. As for the study in general: Treatment start was followed by blood analysis at 3 weeks (second dose) and again at 6 weeks. Median T cell yield from blood was 130,000 to 150,000. Study observations and caveats: Blood clones associated with the tumor expanded more at 3 weeks in durable-benefit patients.

Germline V gene sequence: CDR1 MDHEN, CDR2 SYDVKM. Deletions cut 2 bases from V and 1 base from J, with 11 bases between. The CDR3 totals 15 residues. Notes on this clone: Its antigen remains unidentified.

Time point indicated: pretreatment peripheral blood. TCRdb's table, derived via immunoSEQ multiplex PCR, lists solely in-frame clones and lacks some. The sample yields approximately 100,000 clones, roughly 90% seen once. The sequence derives from a woman of 80 years or more with urothelial cancer. The sample consisted of PBMCs, taken around atezolizumab (anti-PD-L1) treatment. V is TRBV28 and J is TRBJ1-1; possible D gene TRBD1, 5 bases. The CDR3, as DNA: TGTGCCAGCAGTTTAGCGACAGTGGGGAACACTGAAGCTTTCTTT. It codes for CASSLATVGNTEAFF.